A selection of T cell receptor beta chains follows, all from one sample in a study of blood T cell repertoires in COVID-19. TCRdb's copy holds only in-frame clones and misses some; the assay was immunoSEQ multiplex PCR. The table lists roughly 520,000 clones, approximately 88% of them singletons, with less than 2% in the top ten. What was sequenced was PBMCs or T cells enriched from blood (not recorded which). Receptors originate from a middle-aged woman who had recovered from COVID-19. Each CDR3 is given with its conserved first and last residue. D genes are given only for firm matches. Part of the rows lack a size; the others show once, few, many or a class for expanded clones.

j_call v_call clone_size d_call cdr3_aa cdr3_nt
TRBJ2-2 TRBV18 - TRBD2 CASSPYTSANTGELFF TGTGCCAGCTCGCCCTACACTAGCGCGAACACCGGGGAGCTGTTTTTT
TRBJ1-4 TRBV6-6 - - CASSYSAMANEKLFF TGTGCCAGCAGTTACTCGGCCATGGCTAATGAAAAACTGTTTTTT
TRBJ2-7 TRBV27 - TRBD1 CASSFRQGQFYEQYF TGTGCCAGCAGTTTCCGTCAGGGACAGTTTTACGAGCAGTACTTC
TRBJ2-3 TRBV5-1 - - CASREGPPSDTQYF TGCGCCAGCAGGGAGGGTCCACCATCGGATACGCAGTATTTT
TRBJ2-1 TRBV5-4 - - CASSVGPSSYNEQFF TGTGCCAGCAGCGTGGGACCTAGCTCCTACAATGAGCAGTTCTTC
TRBJ1-1 TRBV19 once - CASSILAPGTGEGREMNTEAFF TGTGCCAGTAGTATTCTAGCTCCAGGGACGGGGGAAGGAAGGGAAATGAACACTGAAGCTTTCTTT
TRBJ2-1 TRBV10-1 - TRBD2 CASYPPRTSGYSSSYNEQFF TGCGCCAGCTACCCACCTCGGACTAGCGGTTACTCTAGCTCCTACAATGAGCAGTTCTTC
TRBJ1-2 TRBV5-1 - TRBD1 CASSTGTGGEGYTF TGCGCCAGCAGCACCGGGACAGGGGGCGAAGGCTACACCTTC
TRBJ1-1 TRBV4-3 - - CASSQAGNTEAFF TGCGCCAGCAGCCAAGCAGGGAACACTGAAGCTTTCTTT
TRBJ2-3 TRBV5-5 - TRBD2 CASSAMASGRRDTQYF TGTGCCAGCAGCGCTATGGCTAGCGGGCGGAGAGATACGCAGTATTTT
TRBJ2-7 TRBV11-3 - TRBD2 CASSGSIREGLYEQYF TGTGCCAGCAGCGGCTCGATACGGGAGGGCCTTTACGAGCAGTACTTC
TRBJ2-1 TRBV4-2 - TRBD2 CASSPSGSTYNEQFF TGTGCCAGCAGTCCAAGCGGGAGTACCTACAATGAGCAGTTCTTC
TRBJ2-3 TRBV3-1/TRBV3-2 - - CASSQERRGRQYF TGTGCCAGCAGCCAAGAGAGGCGAGGGAGGCAGTATTTT
TRBJ2-7 TRBV11-3 - - CASSRQDSYEQYF TGTGCCAGCAGCCGACAGGATTCCTACGAGCAGTACTTC
TRBJ2-2 TRBV28 - - CASSFGGARELFF TGTGCCAGCAGTTTTGGGGGGGCCAGGGAGCTGTTTTTT
TRBJ1-1 TRBV5-1 - - CASSSGGQNTEAFF TGCGCCAGCAGCTCGGGCGGACAGAACACTGAAGCTTTCTTT
TRBJ2-1 TRBV7-6 few - CASSLVGPQYNEQFF TGTGCCAGCAGCTTAGTTGGTCCCCAGTACAATGAGCAGTTCTTC
TRBJ2-2 TRBV4-1 - - CATGPPGGLALELFF TGCGCCACCGGACCCCCCGGGGGGCTCGCGCTCGAGCTGTTTTTT
TRBJ2-1 TRBV12-3/TRBV12-4 - - CASSRPGIAPQFF TGTGCCAGCAGCCGACCCGGGATAGCACCACAGTTCTTC
TRBJ2-1 TRBV5-4 - TRBD2 CASSPVLAGYNEQFF TGTGCCAGCAGCCCCGTTCTAGCGGGGTACAATGAGCAGTTCTTC
TRBJ2-1 TRBV12-1 - - CASSFDRAYNEQFF TGTGCCAGCAGCTTCGACAGGGCCTACAATGAGCAGTTCTTC
TRBJ2-1 TRBV12-5 - - CASGLVGTLGEQFF TGTGCTAGTGGTTTGGTTGGGACTCTCGGTGAGCAGTTCTTC
TRBJ1-1 TRBV12-3/TRBV12-4 - - CASSTGQNTEAFF TGTGCCAGCAGTACAGGGCAGAACACTGAAGCTTTCTTT
TRBJ1-4 TRBV7-2 - TRBD1 CASSSDRLPNEKLFF TGTGCCAGCAGCTCGGACAGGCTGCCTAATGAAAAACTGTTTTTT
TRBJ2-3 TRBV5-6 - TRBD1 CASSFGDRGPDTQYF TGTGCCAGCAGCTTCGGGGACAGGGGGCCAGATACGCAGTATTTT
TRBJ1-5 TRBV19 - - CASSIGGKDNQPQHF TGTGCCAGTAGTATAGGAGGAAAGGACAATCAGCCCCAGCATTTT
TRBJ2-1 TRBV3-1/TRBV3-2 - TRBD2 CASSRGLAGPFCSEQFF TGTGCCAGCAGCCGCGGACTAGCGGGACCCTTTTGTAGTGAGCAGTTCTTC
TRBJ2-7 TRBV11-2 - TRBD2 CASSQGLAGDYEQYF TGTGCCAGCAGCCAGGGACTAGCGGGAGACTACGAGCAGTACTTC
TRBJ2-1 TRBV12-3/TRBV12-4 few TRBD1 CASRYTGGVEQFF TGTGCCAGCAGATACACAGGGGGCGTTGAGCAGTTCTTC
TRBJ2-5 TRBV10-2 - TRBD2 CASLGLAGSRETQYF TGCGCCAGCTTGGGACTAGCGGGATCTAGGGAGACCCAGTACTTC
TRBJ2-3 TRBV11-3 - TRBD2 CASSRSGRFSTDTQYF TGTGCCAGCAGCCGGAGCGGGAGATTTAGCACAGATACGCAGTATTTT
TRBJ2-2 TRBV29-1 - TRBD2 CSVDFRTSGRIWAGELFF TGCAGCGTTGATTTTAGGACTAGCGGGAGGATTTGGGCCGGGGAGCTGTTTTTT
TRBJ2-1 TRBV10-2 - - CASKANTGLNAYNEQFF TGCGCCAGCAAAGCAAATACAGGGTTGAACGCCTACAATGAGCAGTTCTTC
TRBJ1-6 TRBV12-5 - TRBD1 CASGLAGQGGSPLHF TGTGCTAGTGGTTTGGCGGGACAGGGTGGTTCACCCCTCCACTTT
TRBJ2-7 TRBV6-5 once - CASSYKGGAWSYEQYF TGTGCCAGCAGTTACAAAGGGGGGGCGTGGTCCTACGAGCAGTACTTC
TRBJ2-3 TRBV7-2 - TRBD1 CASSPGGGRENTQYF TGTGCCAGCAGCCCAGGGGGCGGACGAGAAAATACGCAGTATTTT
TRBJ2-5 TRBV11-3 - TRBD2 CASSLVGGRRARIIETQYF TGTGCCAGCAGCTTAGTCGGCGGGAGGCGCGCTCGGATAATAGAGACCCAGTACTTC
TRBJ1-1 TRBV11-3 few - CASSQRQYTEAFF TGTGCCAGCAGCCAAAGACAGTACACTGAAGCTTTCTTT
TRBJ2-7 TRBV5-1 - TRBD1 CASRSLEGDRGQAEQYF TGCGCCAGCAGATCGCTCGAAGGGGACAGGGGGCAAGCCGAGCAGTACTTC
TRBJ2-2 TRBV15 - - CATSRDAHTGELFF TGTGCCACCAGCAGAGACGCGCACACCGGGGAGCTGTTTTTT
TRBJ1-2 TRBV7-2 - TRBD1 CATPGQGYGYTF TGTGCCACCCCGGGACAGGGCTATGGCTACACCTTC
TRBJ1-2 TRBV6-2/TRBV6-3 - - CASSYIPQRGYTF TGTGCCAGCAGTTACATTCCACAGCGGGGCTACACCTTC
TRBJ1-1 TRBV27 - - CASSPRPGNTEAFF TGTGCCAGCAGTCCCCGTCCGGGTAACACTGAAGCTTTCTTT
TRBJ1-3 TRBV7-9 - - CASSLAGARSHSGNTIYF TGTGCCAGCAGCTTAGCAGGGGCGCGGAGTCATTCTGGAAACACCATATATTTT
TRBJ1-1 TRBV5-5 few TRBD1 CASSLGQGAFLTRHTEAFF TGTGCCAGCAGCTTGGGACAGGGGGCGTTCCTGACACGACACACTGAAGCTTTCTTT
TRBJ1-2 TRBV29-1 once TRBD1 CSVGNRGSLAYTF TGCAGCGTTGGGAACAGGGGATCTCTGGCTTACACCTTC
TRBJ2-3 TRBV15 - TRBD2 CATSSPPPGRADTQYF TGTGCCACCAGCAGCCCACCACCCGGGAGGGCTGATACGCAGTATTTT
TRBJ2-3 TRBV5-1 - - CASSLEGIGTDTQYF TGCGCCAGCAGCTTGGAGGGGATTGGCACAGATACGCAGTATTTT
TRBJ2-5 TRBV7-2 once - CASSLATQETQYF TGTGCCAGCAGCTTAGCCACACAGGAGACCCAGTACTTC
TRBJ1-1 TRBV11-2 - - CASSLQGYTEAFF TGTGCCAGCAGTCTTCAGGGTTACACTGAAGCTTTCTTT
TRBJ1-1 TRBV18 few - CASSGVEGTEAFF TGTGCCAGCTCAGGAGTGGAGGGGACTGAAGCTTTCTTT
TRBJ1-5 TRBV6-5 - - CASTLQGRNQPQHF TGTGCCAGCACTCTCCAGGGGCGCAATCAGCCCCAGCATTTT
TRBJ1-1 TRBV7-2 once TRBD1 CASSPRPTGNEAFF TGTGCCAGCAGCCCAAGGCCGACAGGGAACGAAGCTTTCTTT